This T cell receptor (beta chain) derives from a study of blood T cell repertoires in COVID-19. The overall study: Sites in the United States, Italy and Spain provided acute and convalescent COVID-19 samples. In each case, the material was cDNA or gDNA derived from T cells, B-cell-depleted T cells, or PBMCs.

Germline values: CDR1 LNHNV, CDR2 YYDKDF (reference sequence). V lost 0 bases, J lost 6 bases, and 14 bases lay in between. CDR3 length equals 15 residues. Profiling relied on immunoSEQ multiplex PCR, and the TCRdb table lists in-frame clones only, not all of them. Of about 140,000 clones listed, 84% are singletons. This sequence was found in a man aged 25-40 years with COVID-19, enrolled during active disease. The rearrangement joins TRBV15 to TRBJ1-2, with D perhaps TRBD1 (5 bases). Sample: peripheral blood. The CDR3: CATSRDLRGGDGYTF. The DNA for the CDR3 is TGTGCCACCAGCAGAGATCTCCGGGGAGGGGATGGCTACACCTTC.